Reported below is one T cell receptor beta chain. At least ten counts were recorded for this clonotype. The antigen this receptor binds is unknown. The record has no base qualities; no much larger clone is one base away. The data were taken from a study of response to subunit inactivated influenza vaccine (dated by TCRdb to 2016 to 2019). As for the study more broadly: The study used deep quantitative T cell receptor repertoire profiling to track responses to a trivalent subunit inactivated influenza vaccine.

On the study overall, not on this receptor specifically: The authors suggested that each seasonal influenza vaccination may recruit only a limited number of new T cells.

Preparation of the library involved RT-PCR. These reads were obtained on an Illumina HiSeq 2500. The raw public reads went through TCRdb reprocessing: fastp at Q25, MiXCR clone calling, in-frame beta chains kept. Rows with one shared CDR3 protein collapse into an entry with the most common genes and DNA. The sample profile shows hundreds of thousands of distinct CDR3 sequences; over 9% of them were found once. Clones ranked in the top ten supply more than 9.5% of the sample. These data were also filed under a second study, of T cells expressing NK-cell markers. The second investigation adds: TCR beta cDNA libraries were made by 5'RACE template switching that added a universal primer site and unique molecular identifiers. TCR beta-chain repertoires were profiled in sorted CD3+CD56+NKG2C+, CD3+CD56+NKG2C- and CD3+CD56-NKG2C+ T-cell subsets from about 8 donors. Of the eight sequenced donors, seven were found to be HCMV-seropositive and one was found to be HCMV-seronegative. In several experiments an anti-gammadeltaTCR antibody was added to restrict sorting to alphabetaTCR-expressing T cells. In several donors, the dominant CD3+CD56+NKG2C+ clonotypes were found to rank among the top 10 CD8+ clonotypes and to make up about 1.0-7.5% of CD8+ T cells. Those dominant clonotypes were again the most abundant among CD3+CD56-NKG2C+ cells in several donors, at roughly 25-65%. Whether the expanded NKG2C-expressing T cell clones were specific for HCMV antigens was left unclear. Randomly selected healthy volunteers, three men and five women, were used as the eight sequenced donors. To determine HCMV serostatus, a commercial ELISA kit was used to detect HCMV-specific IgG in serum. Peripheral blood mononuclear cells were isolated from blood by Ficoll density gradient centrifugation. For several donors, bulk peripheral blood T-cell repertoires were additionally sequenced from unsorted PBMC. cDNA synthesis was primed from the TCR beta constant segment and was followed by two successive PCR amplification steps. Libraries were sequenced as 2 x 150 bp reads on Illumina HiSeq 2000/2500, MiSeq or NextSeq. MIGEC was used to demultiplex reads and group reads by UMI, and MiTCR was used to assemble and quantify clonotypes. Only TCR cDNA sequences supported by at least two reads were kept to exclude erroneous sequences. The tcR package was used for downstream repertoire analysis, and clonotypes were matched across fractions by CDR3 nucleotide sequence plus V segment. VDJmatch was used to annotate antigen specificity against VDJdb, with one amino acid substitution in CDR3 permitted.

Specimen: PBMCs from blood, collected on the day of vaccination. This sequence was found in a man aged 45 to 65 who received an inactivated influenza vaccine. Donor details come from another sample of the same person, matched by shared clones.

The nucleotide sequence reads as follows: TGTGCCAGCAGCTTAGGGGACAGGGTACCAGATACGCAGTATTTT. It translates to CASSLGDRVPDTQYF. The chain is made from TRBV7-9 and TRBJ2-3; 9 of the junction bases match TRBD1. The CDR3 numbers 15 residues from cysteine through phenylalanine. Only the CDR3 DNA stays, 45 bases, in frame from base 1. Via the germline V gene (reference sequence), CDR1 is SEHNR and CDR2 FQNEAQ. V and J are trimmed by 1 base and 4 bases, and the gene matches miss 3 bases of the junction.